This entry lists 19 T cell receptor beta chains sequenced from one sample in a study of blood T cell repertoires in COVID-19 (dated by TCRdb to the early 2020s). Receptor amplification or capture employed the immunoSEQ multiplex PCR assay. Entries here come from immuneACCESS through TCRdb and include only in-frame sequences with V and J called. Some clones fail to appear in such tables; in the studies checked, an unresolved V gene covers under half of the shortfall, and the cause of the remainder is unknown. The sample table lists roughly 190,000 clones, 86% of them with a count of one. Of the sample, 7% to 7.5% falls within the top ten clones. The sequenced sample consisted of peripheral blood. These receptors all stem from a woman of 80 years or more in a cohort sampled during active or convalescent COVID-19.

This clone has a single count. The chain employs TRBV28 and TRBJ1-5; 9 positions agree with TRBD1. This CDR3 is 15 amino acids long. Germline CDR1 and CDR2: MDHEN and SYDVKM. J lost 4 bases, V lost 6 bases, and 7 bases had no gene match. The CDR3: CASRPQGARNQPQHF. CDR3 DNA: TGTGCCAGCAGGCCACAGGGGGCCCGAAATCAGCCCCAGCATTTT.

The gene calls are TRBV18 and TRBJ1-1; 9 nucleotides match TRBD1. J lost 3 bases, V lost 5 bases, and 4 bases had no gene match. The CDR3 covers 14 residues. The V gene's germline CDR1 is KGHSH and CDR2 LQKENI. This CDR3 is CASSTRTGDTEAFF. In nucleotides, the CDR3 is TGTGCCAGCTCAACCCGGACAGGGGACACTGAAGCTTTCTTT. Using reference TRBV18 and TRBJ1-1 for the parts outside the CDR3, the full variable domain is NAGVMQNPRHLVRRRGQEARLRCSPMKGHSHVYWYRQLPEEGLKFMVYLQKENIIDESGMPKERFSAEFPKEGPSILRIQQVVRGDSAAYFCASSTRTGDTEAFFGQGTRLTVV.

V is TRBV15 and J is TRBJ1-1; TRBD1 is a possible D gene (6 bases). V was trimmed by 4 bases and J by 3 bases, leaving 15 bases between them. CDR3 size: 15 residues. Per the germline V gene, CDR1 is LNHNV and CDR2 is YYDKDF (reference sequence). As DNA, the CDR3 is TGTGCCACCAGCACCCCCAGGGGACTAGACACTGAAGCTTTCTTT. Translation gives CATSTPRGLDTEAFF.

V and J are TRBV6-5 and TRBJ2-7, with 7 positions matching TRBD1. The trim removed 6 bases at V and 11 bases at J, leaving 16 bases unmatched. There are 14 residues in the CDR3. The germline CDR1 and CDR2 sequences are MNHEY and SVGAGI. Written as DNA, the CDR3 is TGTGCCAGCAGCTACCGGGACAGAGAAAATTTTAAGTACGTC. Encoded protein: CASSYRDRENFKYV.

This chain connects TRBV9 to TRBJ2-3, with 7 bases identical to TRBD1. The length of the CDR3 is 16 residues. Looked up from germline, CDR1 is SGDLS and CDR2 is YYNGEE. Losses at the gene ends were 4 bases for V and 0 bases for J; bases not matched to a gene: 8. The DNA of the CDR3 is TGTGCCAGCAGCCCCCGACAGGGTTCTAGCACAGATACGCAGTATTTT. It encodes CASSPRQGSSTDTQYF. Full variable domain (remainder filled in from reference TRBV9 and TRBJ2-3): DSGVTQTPKHLITATGQRVTLRCSPRSGDLSVYWYQQSLDQGLQFLIQYYNGEERAKGNILERFSAQQFPDLHSELNLSSLELGDSALYFCASSPRQGSSTDTQYFGPGTRLTVL.

The V call is TRBV5-1, the J call TRBJ2-3, with 10 bases lining up with TRBD2. V lost 6 bases, J lost 1 base, and 5 bases stayed unmatched. Looked up from germline, CDR1 is SGHRS and CDR2 is YFSETQ. The CDR3 is 15 residues long. The CDR3 nucleotides are TGCGCCAGCAACTACCTAGCGGGGGGCACAGATACGCAGTATTTT. It encodes CASNYLAGGTDTQYF. The full variable domain, with the rest looked up from reference TRBV5-1 and TRBJ2-3, is KAGVTQTPRYLIKTRGQQVTLSCSPISGHRSVSWYQQTPGQGLQFLFEYFSETQRNKGNFPGRFSGRQFSNSRSEMNVSTLELGDSALYLCASNYLAGGTDTQYFGPGTRLTVL.

Concerning this clone itself: One junction end does not reproduce the germline sequence, and a read error may be involved. This chain connects TRBV7-9 to TRBJ2-7; 8 bases line up with TRBD1. Germline lookup yields CDR1 SEHNR and CDR2 FQNEAQ (reference sequence). The CDR3 has 15 residues. CDR3 sequence reads: CASNLDGQGAHEQYF. CDR3 nucleotides: TGTGCCAGCAACTTAGATGGCCAGGGGGCCCACGAGCAGTACTTC.

This chain connects TRBV19 to TRBJ2-5; TRBD1 matches 7 bases. Germline V gene lookup returns CDR1 LNHDA and CDR2 SQIVND (reference sequence). The CDR3 extends over 14 amino acids. V gave up 2 bases and J gave up 2 bases; unmatched junction bases: 2. CDR3 protein: CASSIRGPQETQYF. In DNA, the CDR3 is TGTGCCAGTAGTATAAGGGGGCCGCAAGAGACCCAGTACTTC.

The chain employs TRBV11-2 and TRBJ1-1; no clear D gene. Per the germline V gene, CDR1 is SGHAT and CDR2 is FQNNGV. V was trimmed by 1 base and J by 3 bases, leaving 3 bases between them. The CDR3 sequence is 12 residues long. CDR3 DNA sequence: TGTGCCAGCAGCTTAGTCTACACTGAAGCTTTCTTT. Translation: CASSLVYTEAFF.

The chain links TRBV18 to TRBJ2-5; 8 bases map to TRBD1. Germline assignment: CDR1 KGHSH and CDR2 LQKENI. V lost 3 bases, J lost 5 bases, and 11 bases stayed unmatched. The CDR3 covers 16 residues. The CDR3 nucleotides read TGTGCCAGCTCACCCCTCCGGACAGGGTTGGAGGAGACCCAGTACTTC. This translates into CASSPLRTGLEETQYF.

This clone was counted once. The rearrangement links TRBV7-2 to TRBJ2-2, with a possible D match to TRBD2 (5 bases). The V end was cut by 3 bases, the J end by 6 bases, with 11 bases between. The germline V gene encodes CDR1 SGHTA and CDR2 FQGNSA. This CDR3 is 14 amino acids long. The CDR3 sequence: CASSFAGLSGELFF. The CDR3 coding sequence is TGTGCCAGCAGCTTCGCTGGACTGTCCGGGGAGCTGTTTTTT.

The chain employs TRBV7-9 and TRBJ2-7; the D gene is possibly TRBD1 (6 bases). The germline CDR1 and CDR2 sequences are SEHNR and FQNEAQ (reference sequence). V was trimmed by 5 bases and J by 2 bases, leaving 16 bases between them. The CDR3 runs 15 residues. In DNA, the CDR3 is TGTGCCAGCAGCCAACCCGGACAGCACACCTACGAGCAGTACTTC. Translation: CASSQPGQHTYEQYF.

The chain links TRBV27 to TRBJ1-5, with 8 nucleotides matching TRBD1. Losses at the gene ends were 5 bases for V and 2 bases for J; bases not matched to a gene: 2. Germline V gene data show CDR1 as MNHEY and CDR2 as SMNVEV (reference sequence). The CDR3 extends over 14 amino acids. The CDR3 here is CASSPDRGNQPQHF. CDR3 DNA: TGTGCCAGCAGTCCGGACAGGGGCAATCAGCCCCAGCATTTT.

With respect to this clone: The sample holds other DNA sequences that translate to the same CDR3. The genes are TRBV2 and TRBJ1-1; 7 positions agree with TRBD1. The CDR3 runs 14 residues. V gave up 6 bases and J gave up 1 base; unmatched junction bases: 5. CDR1 is SNHLY, CDR2 FYNNEI, per germline. The CDR3 loop reads CASSGDRGNTEAFF. For the CDR3, the DNA is TGTGCCAGCAGCGGGGACAGAGGGAACACTGAAGCTTTCTTT.

The chain combines TRBV7-9 with TRBJ2-3, with D unclear. V shed 0 bases and J shed 6 bases, with 10 bases lying between them. Germline V gives CDR1 SEHNR, CDR2 FQNEAQ (reference sequence). The CDR3 consists of 14 residues. The CDR3: CASSLATLEDTQYF. DNA for the CDR3: TGTGCCAGCAGCTTAGCCACCCTAGAGGATACGCAGTATTTT.

The chain combines TRBV30 with TRBJ1-5; 8 bases fit TRBD1. V lost 4 bases and J lost 4; bases outside the gene matches: 3. This CDR3 has 13 residues. Germline CDR1 GTSNPN, CDR2 SVGIG (reference sequence). The DNA for the CDR3 is TGTGCCTGGACCAGGGACAGGAATCAGCCCCAGCATTTT. It specifies CAWTRDRNQPQHF.

V and J are TRBV10-1 and TRBJ2-1, with D possibly being TRBD2 (6 bases). The CDR3 is made up of 14 amino acids. V was pared by 5 bases and J by 9 bases, with 17 bases between. Looked up from germline, CDR1 is WNHNN and CDR2 is SYGVQD (reference sequence). The CDR3 DNA sequence: TGCGCCAGCAGTTACGTCGACCGGGGGAGTGAGCAGTTCTTC. As protein: CASSYVDRGSEQFF.

J is TRBJ2-1 and V is TRBV12-3 or TRBV12-4; maybe TRBD2 (6 bases). This CDR3 spans 13 amino acids. V was clipped by 5 bases and J by 8 bases, with 13 bases between them. The DNA for the CDR3 is TGTGCCAGCAGTCCGGACTACTTCGATGAGCAGTTCTTC. Translation gives CASSPDYFDEQFF.

Turning to this clone: Sequence at one end of the junction differs from germline and may be a read error. The rearrangement uses TRBV28 and TRBJ1-6, with TRBD1 matching over 7 bases. Germline V gives CDR1 MDHEN, CDR2 SYDVKM. The CDR3 contains 14 residues. CDR3 DNA sequence: TGTGCCAGCAGTCCAACAGGGGATAAGTCACCCCTCCACTTT. Translated: CASSPTGDKSPLHF.